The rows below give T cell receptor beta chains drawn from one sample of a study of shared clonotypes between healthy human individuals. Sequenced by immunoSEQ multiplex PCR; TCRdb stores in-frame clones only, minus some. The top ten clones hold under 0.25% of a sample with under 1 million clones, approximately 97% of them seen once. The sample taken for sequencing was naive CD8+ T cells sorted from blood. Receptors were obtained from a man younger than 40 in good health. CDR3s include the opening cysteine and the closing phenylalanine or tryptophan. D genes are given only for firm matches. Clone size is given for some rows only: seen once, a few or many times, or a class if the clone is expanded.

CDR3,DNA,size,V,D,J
CASSLGRGAEAFF,TGTGCCAGCAGCTTAGGCAGGGGGGCTGAAGCTTTCTTT,.,TRBV7-8,TRBD1,TRBJ1-1
CASSHGDSNYEQYF,TGTGCCAGCAGCCACGGGGACAGCAACTACGAGCAGTACTTC,once,TRBV5-6,TRBD1,TRBJ2-7
CASSPGTGALPLPGYTF,TGTGCCAGCAGCCCAGGGACAGGGGCGCTTCCCCTTCCCGGCTACACCTTC,.,TRBV9,TRBD1,TRBJ1-2
CASSTAPGQYYEQYF,TGTGCCAGCAGCACAGCACCGGGACAGTACTACGAGCAGTACTTC,.,TRBV7-9,TRBD1,TRBJ2-7
CASSGGGPGFF,TGTGCCAGCAGCGGCGGAGGTCCGGGGTTCTTC,.,TRBV11-2,.,TRBJ2-1
CATSPGQGFGELFF,TGTGCCACTTCTCCGGGACAGGGGTTCGGGGAGCTGTTTTTT,.,TRBV15,TRBD1,TRBJ2-2
CASSVEGTGDEKLFF,TGTGCCAGCAGCGTAGAAGGGACAGGGGATGAAAAACTGTTTTTT,.,TRBV9,TRBD1,TRBJ1-4
CASSPRVAGSYEQYF,TGTGCCAGCAGCCCCCGGGTAGCGGGCTCCTACGAGCAGTACTTC,.,TRBV9,TRBD2,TRBJ2-7
CASRRNEQFF,TGTGCCAGCAGAAGAAATGAGCAGTTCTTC,.,TRBV2,.,TRBJ2-1
CASIKGATNEKLFF,TGTGCCAGCATCAAGGGGGCAACTAATGAAAAACTGTTTTTT,.,TRBV6-6,.,TRBJ1-4
CASSQGENYNEQFF,TGCGCCAGCAGCCAAGGAGAGAATTACAATGAGCAGTTCTTC,.,TRBV4-1,.,TRBJ2-1
CASSQVSSGSHEQYF,TGCGCCAGCAGCCAAGTTTCTAGCGGGAGCCACGAGCAGTACTTC,.,TRBV4-1,TRBD2,TRBJ2-7
CASSVGGNSNQPQHF,TGTGCCAGCAGCGTAGGGGGGAATAGCAATCAGCCCCAGCATTTT,once,TRBV9,.,TRBJ1-5
CASSSRKISGRQPYNEQFF,TGTGCCAGCAGCTCTAGAAAAATTAGCGGACGACAGCCCTACAATGAGCAGTTCTTC,.,TRBV7-9,.,TRBJ2-1
CASSLSGLGIYGYTF,TGTGCCAGCAGTTTGTCGGGTTTAGGGATCTATGGCTACACCTTC,few,TRBV5-4,.,TRBJ1-2
CASSLQGASYEQYF,TGTGCCAGCAGCTTACAGGGGGCCTCCTACGAGCAGTACTTC,.,TRBV7-8,TRBD1,TRBJ2-7
CASSPGTGRGGELFF,TGTGCCAGCAGTCCAGGGACAGGGCGGGGCGGGGAGCTGTTTTTT,.,TRBV27,TRBD1,TRBJ2-2
CAWGVMSYNEQFF,TGTGCCTGGGGGGTTATGTCCTACAATGAGCAGTTCTTC,.,TRBV30,.,TRBJ2-1
CASSWGLQASDTQYF,TGCGCCAGCAGCTGGGGACTACAAGCATCGGATACGCAGTATTTT,.,TRBV4-1,TRBD2,TRBJ2-3
CASSQDLTLAGQGYGYTF,TGCGCCAGCAGCCAAGATTTGACGTTGGCAGGGCAAGGCTATGGCTACACCTTC,.,TRBV4-1,.,TRBJ1-2
CASGHEQFF,TGTGCCAGCGGTCATGAGCAGTTCTTC,once,TRBV25-1,.,TRBJ2-1
CASRQTSGSYNEQFF,TGTGCCAGCAGACAGACTAGCGGGAGTTACAATGAGCAGTTCTTC,.,TRBV27,TRBD2,TRBJ2-1
CASSAAADRIDLKNTGELFF,TGTGCCAGCAGCGCAGCCGCTGACCGTATCGATTTAAAAAACACCGGGGAGCTGTTTTTT,.,TRBV9,.,TRBJ2-2
CASSLWGLAAVLFYNEQFF,TGTGCCAGCAGCCTATGGGGACTAGCGGCAGTCTTATTCTACAATGAGCAGTTCTTC,.,TRBV7-9,TRBD2,TRBJ2-1
CASSLVLAHEQFF,TGTGCTAGCAGCTTAGTGCTAGCCCATGAGCAGTTCTTC,.,TRBV7-7,.,TRBJ2-1
CASSDGQGSLETQYF,TGTGCCAGCAGCGACGGACAGGGGTCTTTGGAGACCCAGTACTTC,.,TRBV7-9,TRBD1,TRBJ2-5
CASSPGGGSYEQYF,TGTGCCAGCAGCCCCGGAGGGGGTTCTTACGAGCAGTACTTC,.,TRBV7-9,.,TRBJ2-7
CASSHNWDMMGEQYF,TGCGCCAGCAGCCATAATTGGGACATGATGGGCGAGCAGTACTTC,.,TRBV4-1,.,TRBJ2-7
CASSGLAGADTQYF,TGTGCCAGCAGTGGACTAGCGGGAGCAGATACGCAGTATTTT,few,TRBV6-1,TRBD2,TRBJ2-3
CASSPLEGGNTEAFF,TGTGCCAGCAGCCCCTTGGAGGGCGGGAACACTGAAGCTTTCTTT,.,TRBV9,.,TRBJ1-1
CASSKGRLATYEQYF,TGTGCCAGCAGCAAAGGGCGACTAGCGACCTACGAGCAGTACTTC,.,TRBV21-1,.,TRBJ2-7
CASSRNPSLAYEQYF,TGTGCCAGCAGCCGGAACCCCTCGTTGGCCTACGAGCAGTACTTC,.,TRBV7-2,.,TRBJ2-7
CSVVGIDNEQFF,TGCAGCGTTGTTGGGATAGACAATGAGCAGTTCTTC,.,TRBV29-1,.,TRBJ2-1
CASRDITYEQYF,TGTGCCAGCAGGGACATCACCTACGAGCAGTACTTC,.,TRBV6-1,.,TRBJ2-7
CASSFRSTSGRNNEQFF,TGTGCCAGCAGTTTCCGCTCTACTAGCGGGAGGAACAATGAGCAGTTCTTC,.,TRBV27,TRBD2,TRBJ2-1
CASSPADRVHEQYF,TGTGCCAGCTCACCAGCGGACAGGGTACACGAGCAGTACTTC,.,TRBV18,TRBD1,TRBJ2-7
CASSPAGALFEELFF,TGTGCCAGCTCACCAGCGGGGGCCTTATTTGAGGAGCTGTTTTTT,.,TRBV18,.,TRBJ2-2
CASSTTGADEQYF,TGTGCCAGCAGCACTACAGGGGCCGACGAGCAGTACTTC,.,TRBV7-9,TRBD1,TRBJ2-7
CSVDGTSGMKGAMETQYF,TGCAGCGTTGACGGGACTAGCGGGATGAAGGGGGCCATGGAGACCCAGTACTTC,.,TRBV29-1,TRBD2,TRBJ2-5
CASSLEVYSHQLDEQFF,TGTGCCAGCAGCTTAGAGGTTTATTCCCATCAGTTAGATGAGCAGTTCTTC,.,TRBV7-9,.,TRBJ2-1
CASSLQPGRGYTF,TGTGCCAGCAGCTTACAACCGGGTCGTGGCTACACCTTC,.,TRBV7-9,.,TRBJ1-2
CASGLGNEQFF,TGTGCTAGTGGACTAGGAAATGAGCAGTTCTTC,.,TRBV12-5,.,TRBJ2-1
CASSHYQGVTNTEAFF,TGCGCCAGCAGCCATTACCAGGGAGTCACGAACACTGAAGCTTTCTTT,.,TRBV4-3,.,TRBJ1-1
CASSLAIGPDGFF,TGTGCCAGCAGCTTAGCGATAGGACCCGACGGGTTCTTC,once,TRBV7-9,.,TRBJ2-1
CASSLGPDREQNEQFF,TGTGCCAGCAGTTTGGGGCCGGACAGGGAGCAGAATGAGCAGTTCTTC,.,TRBV27,TRBD1,TRBJ2-1
CASSPFGGTTDTQYF,TGTGCCAGCAGTCCTTTCGGGGGGACGACAGATACGCAGTATTTT,.,TRBV2,TRBD2,TRBJ2-3
CASSVGGGTVGEQFF,TGTGCCAGCAGCGTAGGGGGCGGGACGGTGGGTGAGCAGTTCTTC,.,TRBV9,.,TRBJ2-1
CASSTTARGTFLETQYF,TGTGCCAGCAGTACCACCGCTCGGGGGACCTTTCTTGAGACCCAGTACTTC,.,TRBV27,.,TRBJ2-5
CASGGVRTAMNTEAFF,TGTGCCAGCGGTGGGGTAAGAACGGCCATGAACACTGAAGCTTTCTTT,once,TRBV6-1,.,TRBJ1-1
CASSSSTGTGMYEQYF,TGTGCCAGCAGCTCTTCAACCGGGACAGGGATGTACGAGCAGTACTTC,.,TRBV7-9,TRBD1,TRBJ2-7
CASIRKWGQGAPTEKLFF,TGTGCCAGCATCCGAAAGTGGGGACAGGGGGCACCGACTGAAAAACTGTTTTTT,once,TRBV28,TRBD1,TRBJ1-4
CASSLGRELGTDTQYF,TGTGCCAGCAGTTTGGGGCGGGAGCTTGGCACAGATACGCAGTATTTT,.,TRBV27,TRBD2,TRBJ2-3
CATRTGGNEQFF,TGTGCCACTCGTACGGGGGGCAATGAGCAGTTCTTC,.,TRBV5-6,TRBD2,TRBJ2-1
CATRAGGGEKLFF,TGTGCCACCAGAGCAGGGGGAGGCGAAAAACTGTTTTTT,.,TRBV15,TRBD1,TRBJ1-4
CASSWVGSYEQYF,TGTGCCAGCAGCTGGGTTGGCTCCTACGAGCAGTACTTC,.,TRBV5-4,.,TRBJ2-7